These 27 T cell receptor beta chains were sequenced from one sample in a study of neurological immune-mediated disorders. One entry per CDR3 protein, called by TCRdb with MiXCR from the 5' RACE reads. The sample lists just under 45,000 distinct CDR3 sequences; 20% to 25% were seen once. The sample's time point: technical triplicate 3. Sequencing used PBMCs. These receptor sequences come from a man in his 60s with HTLV-1-associated myelopathy (HAM/TSP).

The V and J genes are TRBV20-1 and TRBJ1-5, with D possibly TRBD1 on 5 matching bases. The V end lost 5 bases, the J end lost 2 bases, and 13 bases lay between the germline ends. Germline CDR1 reads DFQATT; CDR2 reads SNEGSKA (reference sequence). There are 14 residues in the CDR3. CDR3: CSAVRGPGNQPQHF. In DNA form, the CDR3 reads TGCAGTGCTGTAAGGGGACCGGGCAATCAGCCCCAGCATTTT.

This clonotype has at least ten counts. CDR3 coding DNA: TGCAGTGCTAGAGATCGCGGGGGGCTAAATTCCGGGGAGCTGTTTTTT. Protein product: CSARDRGGLNSGELFF. The chain employs TRBV20-1 and TRBJ2-2, with TRBD2 identical over 8 bases. Germline loops: CDR1 DFQATT, CDR2 SNEGSKA (reference sequence). The CDR3 consists of 16 residues. V lost 0 bases and J lost 6; bases outside the gene matches: 9.

This clonotype was counted ten times or more. J is TRBJ2-3 and V is TRBV4-2, with 7 bases lining up with TRBD1. Germline CDR1 and CDR2: LGHNA and YNFKEQ. With 4 bases clipped from V and 4 bases from J, the junction kept 8 bases outside the gene matches. This CDR3 region has 15 residues. As DNA, the CDR3 is TGTGCCAGCAGCCTTGGACAGGTTAACTCAGATACGCAGTATTTT. Protein product: CASSLGQVNSDTQYF.

At least ten counts were recorded for this clonotype. The gene calls are TRBV7-3 and TRBJ2-3; TRBD2 agrees at 10 bases. Germline values: CDR1 SGHTA, CDR2 FQGTGA. The CDR3 contains 15 residues. V lost 5 bases, J lost 4 bases, and 6 bases stayed unmatched. CDR3 region: CASSRALAGPDTQYF. The CDR3, as DNA: TGTGCCAGCAGCCGGGCACTAGCGGGACCAGATACGCAGTATTTT.

This clonotype was found many times. The chain joins TRBV9 to TRBJ1-1; D ambiguous. Germline V CDR1 and CDR2: SGDLS, YYNGEE. The CDR3 has 16 amino acids. Trimming cost V 3 bases and J 0 bases, with 15 bases left between them. CDR3 bases: TGTGCCAGCAGCGAGGCCCTCGGAGTTATGAACACTGAAGCTTTCTTT. Translating it yields CASSEALGVMNTEAFF.

This clonotype has at least ten counts. The V and J genes are TRBV6-5 and TRBJ2-1; 10 nucleotides agree with TRBD1. With 5 bases clipped from V and 2 bases from J, the junction kept 6 bases outside the gene matches. Germline V gene sequence: CDR1 MNHEY, CDR2 SVGAGI. The CDR3 extends over 16 amino acids. CDR3 loop: CASSPSGTGAYNEQFF. Written as DNA, the CDR3 is TGTGCCAGCAGTCCCTCGGGGACAGGGGCCTACAATGAGCAGTTCTTC.

There are many counts of this clonotype. V usage is TRBV28 and J usage is TRBJ2-3; 12 bases are a match to TRBD2. Germline lookup yields CDR1 MDHEN and CDR2 SYDVKM. The CDR3 sequence is 16 residues long. The ends lost 5 bases at V and 4 bases at J; junction bases unmatched: 7. The CDR3 nucleotides read TGTGCCAGCAGTCCCCTAGCGGGAGGGCTGCCAGATACGCAGTATTTT. It translates to CASSPLAGGLPDTQYF.

This clonotype has ten or more counts. The rearrangement links TRBV6-2 or TRBV6-3 to TRBJ2-5; TRBD1 might be the D (7 bases). The CDR3 covers 15 residues. V was clipped by 6 bases and J by 5 bases, with 19 bases between them. Germline CDR1 reads MNHEY; CDR2 reads SVGEGT. The CDR3 sequence is CASSPTEGAMETQYF. CDR3 DNA: TGTGCCAGCAGCCCCACGGAGGGGGCCATGGAGACCCAGTACTTC.

This clonotype was seen ten or more times. The chain joins TRBV7-9 to TRBJ2-3, with 8 bases lining up with TRBD2. Germline CDR1 reads SEHNR; CDR2 reads FQNEAQ (reference sequence). The CDR3 runs to 17 residues. V shed 5 bases, J shed 0 bases, and the junction held 10 bases outside the gene matches. CDR3 in amino acids: CASSGRSGIHSTDTQYF. In nucleotides, the CDR3 is TGTGCCAGCAGCGGGCGTAGCGGGATCCATAGCACAGATACGCAGTATTTT.

This clonotype was counted at least ten times. V is TRBV10-2 and J is TRBJ2-7, with D possibly called TRBD1 or TRBD2 (5 bases each). Germline-derived CDR1 and CDR2 are WSHSY and SAAADI. V shed 8 bases and J shed 2 bases, with 16 bases lying between them. The CDR3 runs 14 residues. The DNA of the CDR3 is TGCGCCAGCGCTAAAGGGACGCCAACCTACGAGCAGTACTTC. Translating it yields CASAKGTPTYEQYF.

Comments on this clonotype: Since a much larger clone is just one base distant, this may be a read error. The chain uses TRBV6-2 or TRBV6-3 and TRBJ2-1, with D perhaps assigned TRBD1 or TRBD2 (6 bases each). The CDR3 has 17 residues. V dropped 0 bases and J dropped 6 bases, with 18 bases sitting between them. The germline V gene encodes CDR1 MNHEY and CDR2 SVGEGT. CDR3 protein: CASSYSAGGGVCNEQFF. For the CDR3, the DNA is TGTGCCAGCAGTTACTCGGCCGGGGGCGGAGTCTGCAATGAGCAGTTCTTC.

This clonotype was seen repeatedly, ten times or more. The chain joins TRBV3-1 to TRBJ2-7, with D unresolved. The germline V gene encodes CDR1 LGHDT and CDR2 YNNKEL (reference sequence). V was clipped by 1 base and J by 3 bases, with 10 bases between them. There are 14 residues in the CDR3. The CDR3, as DNA: TGTGCCAGCAGCCAAGGGTGGATGGGCTACGAGCAGTACTTC. Translated, it gives CASSQGWMGYEQYF.

This clonotype has ten or more counts. J is TRBJ2-3 and V is TRBV20-1; D is perhaps TRBD2 (5 bases). The CDR3 consists of 18 residues. From germline, CDR1 is DFQATT and CDR2 SNEGSKA (reference sequence). The V end was cut by 0 bases, the J end by 1 base, with 20 bases between. CDR3 sequence reads: CSARDVRVYGSGTDTQYF. In DNA form, the CDR3 reads TGCAGTGCTAGAGATGTGAGGGTTTATGGGAGTGGCACAGATACGCAGTATTTT.

This clonotype was seen many times. CDR3 in amino acids: CSATPGLKLNEQYF. CDR3 DNA: TGCAGTGCCACACCGGGACTAAAGCTTAACGAGCAGTACTTC. J is TRBJ2-7 and V is TRBV20-1; 7 bases are shared with TRBD2. The CDR3 is made up of 14 amino acids. The junction had 13 bases not matched to a gene; V was cut back by 6 bases and J by 5 bases. Germline-derived CDR1 and CDR2 are DFQATT and SNEGSKA (reference sequence).

This clonotype was counted at least ten times. The chain is built from TRBV27 and TRBJ2-1, with D possibly called TRBD1 or TRBD2 (5 bases each). The CDR3 covers 16 residues. Trimming pared 6 bases from V and 2 bases from J, leaving 17 bases between. CDR1 and CDR2 (germline): MNHEY, SMNVEV (reference sequence). CDR3 nucleotides: TGTGCCAGCAGCCCAACCGGGACCGGAACCTACAATGAGCAGTTCTTC. Translation gives CASSPTGTGTYNEQFF.

This clonotype was recorded many times. V gene TRBV5-1 combines with J gene TRBJ2-7; D possibly corresponds to TRBD2 (5 bases). V was trimmed by 3 bases and J by 4 bases, leaving 8 bases between them. The germline CDR1 and CDR2 sequences are SGHRS and YFSETQ. The CDR3 is 12 amino acids. The CDR3 DNA reads TGCGCCAGCAGCTATGAGGGATACGAGCAGTACTTC. This translates into CASSYEGYEQYF.

Ten or more counts support this clonotype. The chain combines TRBV14 with TRBJ2-7; D remains unclear. Germline lookup yields CDR1 SGHDN and CDR2 FVKESK. Trimming shortened V by 4 bases and J by 5 bases, and 12 bases separated the two germline ends. The CDR3 has 13 amino acids. The CDR3 protein is CASSRPPTDEQYF. The CDR3 DNA reads TGTGCCAGCAGCCGTCCACCGACCGACGAGCAGTACTTC.

Many counts were recorded for this clonotype. The chain has TRBV7-9 and TRBJ2-1; the D gene is possibly TRBD2 (6 bases). V was clipped by 1 base and J by 10 bases, with 11 bases between them. The CDR3 has 13 residues. CDR1 and CDR2 (germline): SEHNR, FQNEAQ (reference sequence). DNA of the CDR3: TGTGCCAGCAGCTTAGAAACGGGAGTAGAGCAGTTCTTC. Translation: CASSLETGVEQFF.

This clonotype was picked up many times. The chain recombines TRBV9 with TRBJ1-1; 12 bases align to TRBD1. V gave up 6 bases and J gave up 4 bases; unmatched junction bases: 13. Germline loops: CDR1 SGDLS, CDR2 YYNGEE. This CDR3 contains 17 residues. This CDR3 reads CASTPGTGGGLGTEAFF. The CDR3, as DNA: TGTGCCAGCACCCCCGGGACAGGGGGCGGCCTGGGCACTGAAGCTTTCTTT.

This chain connects TRBV20-1 to TRBJ1-2; D may be TRBD1 (6 bases). This CDR3 comprises 14 residues. Germline CDR1 and CDR2: DFQATT and SNEGSKA (reference sequence). Trimming took off 0 bases at V and 7 bases at J, with 15 bases between the two ends. The CDR3 region has the DNA TGCAGTGCTAGAGATGAGGACAGCTTGGTTGGCTACACCTTC. It yields the protein CSARDEDSLVGYTF.

This clonotype was found a few times. This chain connects TRBV27 to TRBJ2-2, with a weak D call TRBD2 (5 bases). The ends were cut back, 0 bases at V and 4 bases at J, with 12 bases in the middle. The germline CDR1 and CDR2 sequences are MNHEY and SMNVEV (reference sequence). The CDR3 has 16 residues. The chain's CDR3 is CASSLSTGIPTGELFF. CDR3 DNA sequence: TGTGCCAGCAGTTTATCTACCGGGATTCCCACCGGGGAGCTGTTTTTT.

The V gene is TRBV20-1, the J gene TRBJ1-1; D may be TRBD1 (5 bases). Germline CDR1 and CDR2: DFQATT and SNEGSKA (reference sequence). CDR3 length equals 14 residues. V lost 3 bases and J lost 5, with 16 bases in between. The CDR3 bases are TGCAGTGCTAGTTATCCAGGGTACGGAACTGAAGCTTTCTTT. Translating it yields CSASYPGYGTEAFF.

The gene calls are TRBV5-1 and TRBJ2-7; 12 nucleotides agree with TRBD2. The CDR3 totals 16 residues. CDR1 and CDR2 from the germline V gene are SGHRS and YFSETQ. The V and J ends lost 5 bases and 1 base, in that order; junction bases with no gene match: 7. The CDR3 sequence: CASRIDGTSGSYEQYF. CDR3 DNA: TGCGCCAGCAGAATAGATGGGACTAGCGGGTCCTACGAGCAGTACTTC.

This clonotype qualifies as medium-sized (0.01 to 0.1%). This rearrangement joins TRBV7-9 to TRBJ2-3; D is undetermined. V was pared by 7 bases and J by 2 bases, with 13 bases between. There are 14 residues in the CDR3. Looked up from germline, CDR1 is SEHNR and CDR2 is FQNEAQ (reference sequence). As DNA, the CDR3 is TGTGCCAGCATCCCGGACCGGGTCACAGATACGCAGTATTTT. Encoded protein: CASIPDRVTDTQYF.

As regards this clonotype: The junction differs from germline at one of its ends, possibly a read error. The chain recombines TRBV5-1 with TRBJ1-1; TRBD1 might be the D (6 bases). Germline values: CDR1 SGHRS, CDR2 YFSETQ. The CDR3 consists of 13 residues. This chain's CDR3 is CANSPTGGTEDFF. The CDR3 DNA reads as TGCGCCAACAGCCCGACAGGAGGGACTGAAGATTTCTTT.

The chain links TRBV24-1 to TRBJ2-2; tentative D call: TRBD2 (6 bases). V was clipped by 4 bases and J by 1 base, with 12 bases between them. The germline CDR1 and CDR2 sequences are KGHDR and SFDVKD. The CDR3 is made up of 16 amino acids. The CDR3 DNA reads as TGTGCCACCAGTGACGCGGGACTGGGGAACACCGGGGAGCTGTTTTTT. Protein product: CATSDAGLGNTGELFF.

This clonotype was counted many times. The chain links TRBV5-1 to TRBJ2-5; 12 bases map to TRBD2. V lost 1 base to trimming and J lost 4 bases; unmatched junction nucleotides: 8. Germline CDR1 and CDR2: SGHRS and YFSETQ. This CDR3 comprises 17 residues. In nucleotides, the CDR3 is TGCGCCAGCAGCTTGTGGATGCTAGCGGGAGGGTCAGAGACCCAGTACTTC. Translating gives CASSLWMLAGGSETQYF.